These 20 T cell receptor beta chains were sequenced from one sample in a study of cytomegalovirus exposure and HLA in healthy donors. With 60 Vbeta and 13 Jbeta primers, the PCR was carried out. TCRdb's table, derived via immunoSEQ multiplex PCR, lists solely in-frame clones and lacks some. The table records roughly 190,000 clones, about nine tenths of them present only once. The sequenced material came from PBMCs. All receptors derive from a boy between 2 and 10 years old in good health and CMV-seronegative.

The chain carries TRBV28 and TRBJ2-4, with D unresolved. The CDR3 totals 13 residues. Trimming pared 2 bases from V and 8 bases from J, leaving 10 bases between. Germline CDR1 reads MDHEN; CDR2 reads SYDVKM. This CDR3 reads CASSLGVPDIQYF. The CDR3 region has the DNA TGTGCCAGCAGTTTAGGTGTGCCGGACATTCAGTACTTC.

The gene calls are TRBV29-1 and TRBJ2-5, with D possibly TRBD2 on 5 matching bases. The J call may not be correct, given that the DNA end is closer to TRBJ2-7. Germline CDR1 and CDR2: SQVTM and ANQGSEA. The CDR3 has 13 amino acids. In DNA, the CDR3 is TGCAGCGTTGTTCGAGGGATCCCTTACGAGCAGTACTTC. Its translation: CSVVRGIPYEQYF.

The genes are TRBV19 and TRBJ1-1; 7 nucleotides match TRBD1. V lost 2 bases to trimming and J lost 4 bases; unmatched junction nucleotides: 1. This CDR3 is 13 amino acids long. Per germline, CDR1 LNHDA and CDR2 SQIVND (reference sequence). CDR3 sequence: CASSIRGPTEAFF. CDR3 bases: TGTGCCAGTAGTATAAGGGGGCCCACTGAAGCTTTCTTT. The full variable domain, in which reference TRBV19 and TRBJ1-1 provide the parts outside the CDR3, is DGGITQSPKYLFRKEGQNVTLSCEQNLNHDAMYWYRQDPGQGLRLIYYSQIVNDFQKGDIAEGYSVSREKKESFPLTVTSAQKNPTAFYLCASSIRGPTEAFFGQGTRLTVV.

The chain is built from TRBV6-5 and TRBJ2-7; D is possibly TRBD1 (5 bases). The CDR3 extends over 14 amino acids. Germline V gives CDR1 MNHEY, CDR2 SVGAGI. V lost 3 bases and J lost 5, with 14 bases in between. The CDR3 is CASSYLPGLNEQYF. In DNA form, the CDR3 reads TGTGCCAGCAGTTATCTCCCAGGGCTTAACGAGCAGTACTTC.

The gene calls are TRBV5-1 and TRBJ2-5, with TRBD1 as a possible D gene (6 bases). Germline V gene data show CDR1 as SGHRS and CDR2 as YFSETQ. Trimming took 2 bases from V and 4 from J, leaving 24 bases between them. The CDR3 covers 18 residues. This CDR3 reads CASSFRTLVGRGPETQYF. In DNA, the CDR3 is TGCGCCAGCAGCTTCCGAACCCTCGTCGGCAGGGGTCCAGAGACCCAGTACTTC.

V is TRBV28 and J is TRBJ2-4, with 8 bases lining up with TRBD1. With V trimmed by 6 bases and J by 15 bases, 10 bases remained unmatched. The CDR3 runs to 12 residues. The germline gives CDR1 MDHEN, CDR2 SYDVKM. The CDR3 region is CASRVPGQVPYF. The CDR3 coding sequence is TGTGCCAGCAGGGTCCCGGGACAGGTTCCGTACTTC. The whole variable domain, filled in from reference TRBV28 and TRBJ2-4, reads DVKVTQSSRYLVKRTGEKVFLECVQDMDHENMFWYRQDPGLGLRLIYFSYDVKMKEKGDIPEGYSVSREKKERFSLILESASTNQTSMYLCASRVPGQVPYFGAGTRLSVL.

A single count supports this clone. The chain has TRBV27 and TRBJ2-5, with TRBD2 matching 9 bases. The end of the DNA aligns better with TRBJ2-7, so the J call may be wrong. The CDR3 extends over 16 amino acids. Germline CDR1 and CDR2: MNHEY and SMNVEV (reference sequence). CDR3 region: CASSLSRSGGTYEQYF. The CDR3 DNA reads TGTGCCAGCAGTTTATCGCGTAGCGGGGGTACCTACGAGCAGTACTTC.

Concerning this clone: Distinct nucleotide sequences in the sample also encode this CDR3. The CDR3 loop is CASSIRGTEAFF. The DNA of the CDR3 is TGTGCCAGTAGTATTAGGGGAACTGAAGCTTTCTTT. This rearrangement joins TRBV19 to TRBJ1-1; maybe TRBD1 (5 bases). Germline V gene data show CDR1 as LNHDA and CDR2 as SQIVND (reference sequence). V lost 3 bases, J lost 5 bases, and 7 bases lay in between. CDR3 length: 12 residues.

The J gene is TRBJ2-7, the V gene TRBV29-1; 9 bases map to TRBD1. V was pared by 6 bases and J by 6 bases, with 9 bases of the junction left unmatched. The germline gives CDR1 SQVTM, CDR2 ANQGSEA. The CDR3 sequence is 13 residues long. CDR3 DNA: TGCAGCGTCCAGCGGGACAGGGAGGGCGAGCAGTACTTC. Translated, it gives CSVQRDREGEQYF.

As DNA, the CDR3 is TGTGCCAGCAGCTTTCCTAAGAGGACCGGGGAGCTGTTTTTT. Protein sequence: CASSFPKRTGELFF. The gene calls are TRBV5-5 and TRBJ2-2; D is unresolved. The CDR3 sequence is 14 residues long. Per the germline V gene, CDR1 is SGHKS and CDR2 is YYEKEE (reference sequence). V was clipped by 2 bases and J by 5 bases, with 10 bases between them.

This clone came up once. The chain carries TRBV5-1 and TRBJ2-7; D is unresolved. The length of the CDR3 is 12 residues. V was trimmed by 4 bases and J by 7 bases, leaving 12 bases between them. The germline CDR1 and CDR2 sequences are SGHRS and YFSETQ. The CDR3 spells CASSLDEAEQYF. The CDR3 coding sequence is TGCGCCAGCAGCCTAGACGAGGCGGAGCAGTACTTC.

The V call is TRBV5-1, the J call TRBJ2-7, with D perhaps matching TRBD1 (5 bases). CDR1 SGHRS and CDR2 YFSETQ come from the germline V gene. Trimming removed 1 base at V and 7 bases at J, with 15 bases between. This CDR3 has 14 amino acids. The CDR3 DNA follows: TGCGCCAGCAGCTTGAACCAGGGTGTGGGGGAGCAGTACTTC. This codes for CASSLNQGVGEQYF.

V and J are TRBV7-3 and TRBJ2-3; 9 bases map to TRBD1. The germline CDR1 and CDR2 sequences are SGHTA and FQGTGA. The junction had 8 bases not matched to a gene; V was cut back by 5 bases and J by 2 bases. The CDR3 length is 16 residues. CDR3 amino acids: CASSPTGGVNTDTQYF. CDR3 DNA: TGTGCCAGCAGCCCTACAGGGGGCGTTAACACAGATACGCAGTATTTT.

CDR3 coding DNA: TGTGCCAGCAGCTTGTCCTTAGCGGGGAGCAATGAGCAGTTCTTC. It encodes CASSLSLAGSNEQFF. This sequence joins TRBV5-4 and TRBJ2-1, with 8 bases identical to TRBD2. Per the germline V gene, CDR1 is SGHNT and CDR2 is YYREEE (reference sequence). The CDR3 length is 15 residues. V lost 1 base, J lost 6 bases, and 6 bases stayed unmatched.

This chain joins TRBV2 and TRBJ2-6; D unresolved. CDR1 SNHLY and CDR2 FYNNEI come from the germline V gene. The CDR3 extends over 14 amino acids. Trimming stripped 6 bases from V and 0 bases from J, with 6 bases between. CDR3 amino acids: CASRAASGANVLTF. In nucleotides, the CDR3 is TGTGCCAGCAGGGCCGCCTCTGGGGCCAACGTCCTGACTTTC.

The J gene is TRBJ2-1, the V gene TRBV19; 9 positions agree with TRBD1. The V gene end was trimmed by 7 bases and the J gene end by 9 bases; junction bases not matched to a gene: 10. The germline gives CDR1 LNHDA, CDR2 SQIVND (reference sequence). This CDR3 region has 14 residues. CDR3 bases: TGTGCCAGTACCTTGACAGGGGGGGGAGGTGAGCAGTTCTTC. This encodes CASTLTGGGGEQFF.

This chain links TRBV19 with TRBJ2-4; TRBD1 matches at 8 bases. Trimming cost V 3 bases and J 7 bases; bases outside gene matches: 14. The CDR3 runs to 17 residues. Per germline, CDR1 LNHDA and CDR2 SQIVND (reference sequence). The CDR3 coding sequence is TGTGCCAGTAGTATTATATCAGGGGGCTCGGGACAGAACATTCAGTACTTC. It codes for CASSIISGGSGQNIQYF.

The rearrangement joins TRBV6-4 to TRBJ1-5; no clear D gene. Germline-derived CDR1 and CDR2 are MRHNA and SNTAGT. The CDR3 runs to 15 residues. V was trimmed by 5 bases and J by 3 bases, leaving 14 bases between them. CDR3 in DNA: TGTGCCAGCAGTCGGGCGGGATCTAACAATCAGCCCCAGCATTTT. Amino acids: CASSRAGSNNQPQHF.

The chain carries TRBV6-5 and TRBJ2-3, with 7 bases that match TRBD2. CDR1 MNHEY and CDR2 SVGAGI come from the germline V gene. CDR3 size: 15 residues. V was clipped by 4 bases and J by 3 bases; unmatched bases: 7. The CDR3: CASSWSGKMTDTQYF. CDR3 in DNA: TGTGCCAGCAGTTGGAGCGGGAAGATGACAGATACGCAGTATTTT.

V and J are TRBV7-9 and TRBJ1-4; D remains unclear. This CDR3 has 14 residues. Per the germline V gene, CDR1 is SEHNR and CDR2 is FQNEAQ (reference sequence). Trimming cost V 6 bases and J 5 bases, with 13 bases left between them. The CDR3 is CASSSSGLNEKLFF. The CDR3 DNA follows: TGTGCCAGCAGTTCAAGCGGATTAAATGAAAAACTGTTTTTT. The full variable domain, rest sourced from reference TRBV7-9 and TRBJ1-4, is DTGVSQNPRHKITKRGQNVTFRCDPISEHNRLYWYRQTLGQGPEFLTYFQNEAQLEKSRLLSDRFSAERPKGSFSTLEIQRTEQGDSAMYLCASSSSGLNEKLFFGSGTQLSVL.